This is a list of T cell receptor beta chains from one sample in a study of cytomegalovirus exposure and HLA in healthy donors. Data came from immunoSEQ multiplex PCR; TCRdb stores just in-frame clones and leaves some out. The table records 150,000 to 200,000 clones, roughly 80% of them present only once. Sequenced material: PBMCs. These receptor sequences come from a boy between 10 and 17 years old in good health and CMV-seronegative. Each CDR3 is given with its conserved first and last residue. Rows may omit the clone size; those that give it use once, few, many or a size class.

size,J,length,V,CDR3
.,TRBJ1-2,14,TRBV28,CASSSTGIPYGYTF
.,TRBJ1-2,14,TRBV28,CASSLYRGDYGYTF
.,.,15,TRBV7-2,CASSPPDRAIYEQYF
.,TRBJ2-4,13,TRBV7-3,CASSLQKADIQYF
.,TRBJ2-7,15,TRBV7-9,CASSQAETGSYEQYF
.,TRBJ2-1,13,TRBV27,CASSSARFSEQFF
.,TRBJ2-2,16,TRBV19,CASSSWTGMGTGELFF
.,.,15,TRBV19,CASSPRPSHRGEQYF
.,TRBJ2-1,13,TRBV2,CASRRESYNEQFF
.,TRBJ2-7,14,TRBV6-5,CASNQRGLASEQYF
.,TRBJ2-5,15,TRBV29-1,CSVEGVRGGRETQYF
.,TRBJ2-5,16,TRBV7-3,CASSSGDLAGRETQYF
.,.,10,TRBV20-1,CSAGGYEQYF
.,TRBJ1-1,15,TRBV5-1,CASSWLGRVQHETFF
few,TRBJ2-2,13,TRBV10-1,CASSKRATGELFF
.,TRBJ1-1,17,TRBV5-1,CASSFIPQGAMNTEAFF
.,TRBJ2-2,17,TRBV7-2,CASSLLGWRNIAGELFF
once,TRBJ2-5,14,TRBV11-3,CASSFSGVLETQYF
.,TRBJ2-5,13,TRBV6-1,CASSRGGGETQYF
.,TRBJ2-6,17,TRBV7-3,CASSEGGFRSGANVLTF
.,TRBJ1-2,16,TRBV27,CASRSAGPRTQDGYTF
.,TRBJ2-3,16,TRBV13,CASSPSPGLALGTQYF
.,TRBJ1-6,14,TRBV5-1,CASSLAQGFSPLHF
.,TRBJ2-7,14,TRBV21-1,CASSKVRQFYEQYF